This TCR beta chain is from a study of identifying expanded T cells in peripheral blood. Sequencing was performed with immunoSEQ multiplex PCR; in TCRdb, only in-frame clones are kept and a portion is missing. The table lists about 130,000 clones, approximately 86% of them singletons. With 0 bases removed from V and 2 bases from J, the gap between germline ends came to 14 bases. The CDR3 is 16 residues long. The germline gives CDR1 LGHNA, CDR2 YSLEER. This clone has only one observation. Its antigen is not identified. Healthy donors had no documented immune events, such as infections, while sampled. Findings of the study overall: Clone count variance between roughly two-week samples rose with total template count. Technical replicates showed approximately 1.2 changed clones; approximately two weeks 15 to 20; four weeks 19.

The receptor's source is a person between 18 and 75 years old in good health. Specimen: blood. The chain recombines TRBV4-3 with TRBJ2-7; no clear D. CDR3 residues: CASSQEVGSPTYEQYF. The CDR3 coding sequence is TGCGCCAGCAGCCAAGAGGTAGGGTCGCCAACCTACGAGCAGTACTTC.